The clone carrying this T cell receptor (beta chain) showed up many times. Its antigen is undetermined. The record originates from a study of T-cell memory formation after mild COVID-19. General study findings and limits: The finding that pre-infection memory included some responding clones suggested that cross-reactive memory joined.

TCRdb ran MiXCR on the 5' RACE reads and lists one entry per CDR3 protein. This repertoire shows under 40,000 distinct CDR3 sequences, just under 8% found once; its top ten account for 25% to 35%. Trimming removed 6 bases from V and 6 bases from J, with 12 bases in between. The length of the CDR3 is 13 residues. The sequencing sample was made of PBMCs or a T cell subset sorted from them (not recorded which). The source is a man between 18 and 29 years old who had mild COVID-19 (a few samples of this study predate the infection). Cell type and time point are not known. This chain uses TRBV12-3 or TRBV12-4 with TRBJ1-5; maybe TRBD1 (5 bases). The CDR3 bases are TGTGCCAGCAGCCAGGGACGGGGTCAGCCCCAGCATTTT. Translated: CASSQGRGQPQHF.